This record concerns one T cell receptor (beta chain) sequence. The antigen it binds to is not known. No base-level quality is on record; no much larger clone is a single base apart. The method was the immunoSEQ multiplex PCR assay. TCRdb stores this immuneACCESS table with in-frame sequences only. Part of the clones is absent; in the studies checked, under half of the shortfall reflects unresolved V genes, and no reason is known for the rest. This sample holds 50,000 to 65,000 clones; almost 95% were observed only once. The biggest ten clones account for about 4.6% of the sample. The data were taken from a study of technical replicates of blood from a handful of donors (dated by TCRdb to about 2017). Taken from cysteine to phenylalanine, the CDR3 has 12 residues. Here the CDR3 DNA is all that survives: 36 bases in frame from base 1.

What was sequenced was PBMCs. This TCR was recovered from a human donor in good health. Some clones in this sample may be carry-over from other donors' samples. Recombination joined TRBV21-1 with TRBJ1-1. TRBV21-1 is deemed a pseudogene. The DNA sequence is given as TGTGCCAGCAGCAAAGTGAGCACTGAAGCTTTCTTT. It translates to CASSKVSTEAFF.